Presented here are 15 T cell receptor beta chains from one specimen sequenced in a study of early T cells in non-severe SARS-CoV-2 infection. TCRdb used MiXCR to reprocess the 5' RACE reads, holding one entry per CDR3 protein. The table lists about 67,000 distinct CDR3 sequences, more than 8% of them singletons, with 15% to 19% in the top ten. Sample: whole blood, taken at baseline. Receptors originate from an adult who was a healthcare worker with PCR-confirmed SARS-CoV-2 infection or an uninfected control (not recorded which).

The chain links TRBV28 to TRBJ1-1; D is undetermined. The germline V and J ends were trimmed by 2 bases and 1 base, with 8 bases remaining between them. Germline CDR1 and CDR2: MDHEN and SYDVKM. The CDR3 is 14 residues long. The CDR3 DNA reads TGTGCCAGCAGTTTAAATCACCAGAACACTGAAGCTTTCTTT. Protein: CASSLNHQNTEAFF.

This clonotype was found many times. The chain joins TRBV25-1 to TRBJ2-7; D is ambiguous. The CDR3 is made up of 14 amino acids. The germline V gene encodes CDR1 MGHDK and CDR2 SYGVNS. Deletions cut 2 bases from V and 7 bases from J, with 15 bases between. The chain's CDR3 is CASSEPAFSSEQYF. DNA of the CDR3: TGTGCCAGCAGTGAACCGGCGTTCAGTTCGGAGCAGTACTTC.

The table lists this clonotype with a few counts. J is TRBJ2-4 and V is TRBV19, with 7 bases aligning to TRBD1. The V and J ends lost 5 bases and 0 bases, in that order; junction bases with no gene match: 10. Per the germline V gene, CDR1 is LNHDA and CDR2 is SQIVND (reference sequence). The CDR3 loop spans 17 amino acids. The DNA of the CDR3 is TGTGCCAGTAGTCCCTGGGACAGCGACATAGCCAAAAACATTCAGTACTTC. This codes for CASSPWDSDIAKNIQYF. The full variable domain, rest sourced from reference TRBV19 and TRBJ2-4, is DGGITQSPKYLFRKEGQNVTLSCEQNLNHDAMYWYRQDPGQGLRLIYYSQIVNDFQKGDIAEGYSVSREKKESFPLTVTSAQKNPTAFYLCASSPWDSDIAKNIQYFGAGTRLSVL.

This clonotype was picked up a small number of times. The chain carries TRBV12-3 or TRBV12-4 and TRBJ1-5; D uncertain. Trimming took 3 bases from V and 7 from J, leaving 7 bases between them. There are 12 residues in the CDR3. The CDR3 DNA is TGTGCCAGCAGTTTTTCAGGCCAGCCCCAGCATTTT. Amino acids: CASSFSGQPQHF.

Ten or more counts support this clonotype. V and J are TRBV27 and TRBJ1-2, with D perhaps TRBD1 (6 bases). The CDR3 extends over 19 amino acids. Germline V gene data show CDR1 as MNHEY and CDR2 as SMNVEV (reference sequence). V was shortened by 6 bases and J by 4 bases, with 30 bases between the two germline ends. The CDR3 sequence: CASRSGPYYVGGGGYGYTF. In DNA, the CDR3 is TGTGCCAGCAGGAGCGGCCCCTATTACGTGGGGGGCGGGGGCTATGGCTACACCTTC.

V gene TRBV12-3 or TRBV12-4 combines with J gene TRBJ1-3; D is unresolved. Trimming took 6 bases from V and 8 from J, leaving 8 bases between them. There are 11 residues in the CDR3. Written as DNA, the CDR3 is TGTGCCAGCAGCAATCGATACACCATATATTTT. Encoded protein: CASSNRYTIYF.

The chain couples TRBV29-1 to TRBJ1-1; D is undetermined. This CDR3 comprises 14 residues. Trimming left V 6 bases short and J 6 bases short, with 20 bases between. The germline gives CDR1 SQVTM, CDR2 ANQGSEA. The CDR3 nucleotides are TGCAGCGTCCAACCACTCGGGTTGGTCGCTGAAGCTTTCTTT. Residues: CSVQPLGLVAEAFF.

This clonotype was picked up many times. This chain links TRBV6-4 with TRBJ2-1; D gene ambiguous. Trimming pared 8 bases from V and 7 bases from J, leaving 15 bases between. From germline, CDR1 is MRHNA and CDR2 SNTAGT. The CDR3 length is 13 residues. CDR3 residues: CASPEHDRNEQFF. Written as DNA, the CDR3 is TGTGCCAGCCCTGAGCATGACCGGAATGAGCAGTTCTTC.

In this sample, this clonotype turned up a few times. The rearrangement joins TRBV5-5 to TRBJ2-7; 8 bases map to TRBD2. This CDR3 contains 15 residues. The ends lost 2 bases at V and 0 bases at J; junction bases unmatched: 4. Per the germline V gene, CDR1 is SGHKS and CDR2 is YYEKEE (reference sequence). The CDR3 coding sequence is TGTGCCAGCAGCTTTACTAGCGGATTCTCCTACGAGCAGTACTTC. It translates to CASSFTSGFSYEQYF. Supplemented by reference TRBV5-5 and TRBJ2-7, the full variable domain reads DAGVTQSPTHLIKTRGQQVTLRCSPISGHKSVSWYQQVLGQGPQFIFQYYEKEERGRGNFPDRFSARQFPNYSSELNVNALLLGDSALYLCASSFTSGFSYEQYFGPGTRLTVT.

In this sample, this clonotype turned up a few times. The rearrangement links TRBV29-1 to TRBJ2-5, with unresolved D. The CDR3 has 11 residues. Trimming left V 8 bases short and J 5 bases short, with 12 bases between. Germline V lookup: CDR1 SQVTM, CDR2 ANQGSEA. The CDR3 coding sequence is TGCAGCATCTTGCGGATTGAGACCCAGTACTTC. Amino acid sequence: CSILRIETQYF.

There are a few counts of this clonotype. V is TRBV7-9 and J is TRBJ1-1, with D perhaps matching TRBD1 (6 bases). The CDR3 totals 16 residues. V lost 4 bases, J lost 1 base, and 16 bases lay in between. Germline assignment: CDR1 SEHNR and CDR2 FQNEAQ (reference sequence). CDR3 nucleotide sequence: TGTGCCAGCAGCTCGGACAGCCGGTTAGGGAACACTGAAGCTTTCTTT. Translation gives CASSSDSRLGNTEAFF.

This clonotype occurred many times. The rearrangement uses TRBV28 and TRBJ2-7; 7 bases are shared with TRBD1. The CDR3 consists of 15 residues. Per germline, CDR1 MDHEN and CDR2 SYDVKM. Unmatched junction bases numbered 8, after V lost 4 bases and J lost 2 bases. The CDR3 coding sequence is TGTGCCAGCAGTTCCCCGACAGGGAGTACCTACGAGCAGTACTTC. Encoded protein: CASSSPTGSTYEQYF.

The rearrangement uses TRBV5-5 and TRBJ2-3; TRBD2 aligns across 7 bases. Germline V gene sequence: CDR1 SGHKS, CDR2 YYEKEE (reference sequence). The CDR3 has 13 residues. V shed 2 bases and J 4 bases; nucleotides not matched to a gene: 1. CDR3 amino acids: CASSFSGADTQYF. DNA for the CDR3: TGTGCCAGCAGCTTCAGCGGGGCAGATACGCAGTATTTT.

The CDR3 is CASSQGTAGEEQFF. As DNA, the CDR3 is TGTGCCAGCAGCCAAGGCACAGCGGGAGAGGAGCAGTTCTTC. The V gene is TRBV4-2, the J gene TRBJ2-1; 8 bases fit TRBD2. The CDR3 totals 14 residues. Germline V CDR1 and CDR2: LGHNA, YNFKEQ. The V gene end was trimmed by 1 base and the J gene end by 10 bases; junction bases not matched to a gene: 6.

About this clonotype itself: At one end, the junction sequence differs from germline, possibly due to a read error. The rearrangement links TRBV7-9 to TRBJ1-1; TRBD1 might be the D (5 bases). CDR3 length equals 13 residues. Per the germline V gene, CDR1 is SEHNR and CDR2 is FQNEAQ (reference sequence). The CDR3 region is CASSSSGRTGAFF. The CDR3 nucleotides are TGTGCCAGCAGCTCCTCAGGGCGCACTGGAGCTTTCTTT.